These T cell receptor beta chains were read from a single sample in a study of cytotoxic CD8 clonotypes in ibrutinib-treated CLL. Here immunoSEQ multiplex PCR was the method, and the copy in TCRdb shows in-frame clones only, minus some. The top ten hold 3% to 4% of the sample, which has some 130,000 clones, around four fifths seen once. Material: PBMCs, obtained after 24 months of ibrutinib treatment. The receptors come from a human donor with chronic lymphocytic leukemia. The CDR3 runs from the conserved cysteine through the conserved F or W. The D gene is left open where the match is weak. Some rows mark clone size as missing; the rest say once, few, many or name a class of expanded clone.

TRBJ2-7 NA TRBV6-5 NA TGTGCCAGCAGTTACTCGGGGGAAGCGCTCTACGAGCAGTACTTC CASSYSGEALYEQYF
TRBJ1-2 NA TRBV29-1 TRBD1 TGCAGCGCGACAGGGAACTATGGCTACACCTTC CSATGNYGYTF
TRBJ2-7 NA TRBV28 NA TGTGCCAGCAGTTCCGCCTCCGTGGGGGGCAGGGAGCAGTACTTC CASSSASVGGREQYF
TRBJ1-2 NA TRBV9 NA TGTGCCAGCAGCGTAGCTACTGACGGAACCAGCTATGGCTACACCTTC CASSVATDGTSYGYTF
TRBJ1-6 few TRBV28 TRBD1 TGTGCCAGCTCCCGACAGGGTGCGGAACAACGTGGACTAACCCTCCACTTT CASSRQGAEQRGLTLHF
TRBJ1-6 NA TRBV6-5 NA TGTGCCAGCAGTTACTCGCGGGACGCAACACCCCTCCACTTT CASSYSRDATPLHF
TRBJ1-5 NA TRBV6-6 NA TGTGCCAGCAGCCGCGGAGGGACCCAGCATTTT CASSRGGTQHF
TRBJ1-1 NA TRBV5-1 NA TGCGCCAGCAGCCCCACGGACAGGAACACTGAAGCTTTCTTT CASSPTDRNTEAFF
TRBJ1-5 NA TRBV6-1 NA TGTGCCAGCAGTTCACACAATCAGCCCCAGCATTTT CASSSHNQPQHF
TRBJ1-2 NA TRBV27 TRBD1 TGTGCCAGCGGTTCATCGAGGGGGCTGGACTATGGCTACACCTTC CASGSSRGLDYGYTF
TRBJ2-7 NA TRBV7-3 NA TGTGCCAGCAGCTTAGACGTCCTAGTCTTTGGCGAGCAGTACTTC CASSLDVLVFGEQYF
TRBJ1-2 NA TRBV6-1 NA TGTGCCAGCAGTGAATTAAGGGAAAATGGCTACACCTTC CASSELRENGYTF
TRBJ1-2 NA TRBV10-3 TRBD1 TGTGCCATCGGAGGACAGGGAGGGTACTATGGCTACACCTTC CAIGGQGGYYGYTF
TRBJ2-1 NA TRBV27 NA TGTGCCAGCAGTTTGGGTGGGGCGGGCTACAATGAGCAGTTCTTC CASSLGGAGYNEQFF
TRBJ1-1 once TRBV7-2 NA TGTGCCAGCAGCCTAGGGGGTTCGGTCACTGAAGCTTTCTTT CASSLGGSVTEAFF
TRBJ1-2 NA TRBV5-8 NA TGTGCCAGCAGCTTACCCCGGACGGGCTATGGCTACACCTTC CASSLPRTGYGYTF
TRBJ2-2 NA TRBV4-3 TRBD2 TGCGCCAGCAGCCAAGAATTTGGAAGACTAGCGGGGGCGAACACCGGGGAGCTGTTTTTT CASSQEFGRLAGANTGELFF
TRBJ2-7 NA TRBV12-5 TRBD2 TGTGCTAGTGGTTTGGTAGGCACTAGCGGGGGGATATACGAGCAGTACTTC CASGLVGTSGGIYEQYF
TRBJ1-4 NA TRBV29-1 NA TGCAGCGTTGGAGTCAGGGAGGGCGAAAAACTGTTTTTT CSVGVREGEKLFF
TRBJ1-2 NA TRBV11-2 TRBD1 TGTGCCAGCAGACTCAGGGGGGGAGGAGGCGGCTACACCTTC CASRLRGGGGGYTF
TRBJ1-3 NA TRBV19 NA TGTGCCAGTAGCCAAAGGGGTATGGGAGGCGCGTATGGAAACACCATATATTTT CASSQRGMGGAYGNTIYF
TRBJ2-2 once TRBV6-5 TRBD1 TGTGCCAGCAGCAGGGGGCGCGACGGGGAGCTGTTTTTT CASSRGRDGELFF
TRBJ1-5 NA TRBV2 NA TGTGCCAGCAGGGACGAGGGACACCTTAGCAATCAGCCCCAGCATTTT CASRDEGHLSNQPQHF
TRBJ1-1 few TRBV19 NA TGTGCCAGTAGTATAGCACATTCAGGGAAGGACACTGAAGCTTTCTTT CASSIAHSGKDTEAFF
TRBJ2-7 NA TRBV29-1 NA TGCAGCGTTGAAGATCCGGGACACCAGAGCTCCTACGAGCAGTACTTC CSVEDPGHQSSYEQYF
TRBJ2-7 once TRBV11-2 NA TGTGCCAGCAGCGCCATCCGGGCCCTCTACGAGCAGTACTTC CASSAIRALYEQYF
TRBJ1-2 NA TRBV10-3 TRBD1 TGTGCCATCAGCCGGACAGGGGATTATGGCTACACCTTC CAISRTGDYGYTF
TRBJ2-2 NA TRBV5-1 TRBD1 TGCGCCAGCAGTATGACAGGGGCGGACACCGGGGAGCTGTTTTTT CASSMTGADTGELFF
TRBJ2-2 NA TRBV29-1 NA TGCAGCGTCAAATCCCCGGGACAAGGAACCGGGGAGCTGTTTTTT CSVKSPGQGTGELFF
TRBJ1-6 once TRBV5-5 NA TGTGCCAGCAGCCACCAGGTAGGAGGGCATAATTCACCCCTCCACTTT CASSHQVGGHNSPLHF
TRBJ1-1 NA TRBV28 TRBD1 TGTGCCAGCAGCCAGGACAGGGACCTGAACACTGAAGCTTTCTTT CASSQDRDLNTEAFF
TRBJ2-2 NA TRBV15 TRBD2 TGTGCCACCAGCAGAGATCTGGGACTAGAAGGTGGTGGCACCGGGGAGCTGTTTTTT CATSRDLGLEGGGTGELFF